These 15 T cell receptor beta chains came from one sample sequenced in a study of blood T cell repertoires in COVID-19. TCRdb keeps only in-frame clones here, not all; method: immunoSEQ multiplex PCR. The table lists about 670,000 clones, approximately 90% of them singletons, with under 0.3% in the top ten. The sequencing sample was made of peripheral blood. These receptors originate from a young woman with acute or convalescent COVID-19.

This chain connects TRBV19 to TRBJ1-5; 7 nucleotides agree with TRBD1. The length of the CDR3 is 15 residues. V shed 4 bases and J 4 bases; nucleotides not matched to a gene: 7. Looked up from germline, CDR1 is LNHDA and CDR2 is SQIVND (reference sequence). The CDR3 nucleotides are TGTGCCAGTAGTAGGACAGGAACATTAAATCAGCCCCAGCATTTT. Amino acid sequence: CASSRTGTLNQPQHF.

This chain links TRBV5-1 with TRBJ1-2; D is possibly TRBD1 (5 bases). The CDR3 extends over 15 amino acids. From germline, CDR1 is SGHRS and CDR2 YFSETQ. Trimming stripped 0 bases from V and 6 bases from J, with 15 bases between. The CDR3 nucleotides are TGCGCCAGCAGCTTGGCACAAGGAAGGGGTGATGGCTACACCTTC. Translating gives CASSLAQGRGDGYTF.

This clone came up a few times. The chain carries TRBV3-1 (or the pseudogene TRBV3-2) and TRBJ1-2; D perhaps matches TRBD1 (5 bases). The V and J ends lost 0 bases and 13 bases respectively, with 24 bases between them. The CDR3 has 16 amino acids. Looked up from germline, CDR1 is LGHDT and CDR2 is YNNKEL (reference sequence). The CDR3 nucleotides are TGTGCCAGCAGCCAAGACCCTACACTACGGGCCACAGGTTCCACCTTC. Translation: CASSQDPTLRATGSTF.

The chain uses TRBV6-5 and TRBJ1-4; D remains ambiguous. The CDR3 runs to 14 residues. Per the germline V gene, CDR1 is MNHEY and CDR2 is SVGAGI. The germline V and J ends were trimmed by 6 bases and 3 bases, with 11 bases remaining between them. The CDR3 nucleotides read TGTGCCAGCAGGAGTGTCGTACCTAATGAAAAACTGTTTTTT. It specifies CASRSVVPNEKLFF.

The V and J genes are TRBV3-1 (or the pseudogene TRBV3-2) and TRBJ1-1; D is possibly TRBD1 (6 bases). Per the germline V gene, CDR1 is LGHDT and CDR2 is YNNKEL (reference sequence). The CDR3 contains 15 residues. The V gene lost 4 bases and the J gene lost 0 bases, with 12 bases spanning the gap. The CDR3 protein is CASSPPDRLNTEAFF. The DNA of the CDR3 is TGTGCCAGCAGCCCCCCTGACAGGCTGAACACTGAAGCTTTCTTT.

The chain couples TRBV4-1 to TRBJ1-5; D is undetermined. V gave up 1 base and J gave up 7 bases, with 20 bases separating them. The CDR3 consists of 17 residues. Germline CDR1 is MGHRA and CDR2 is YSYEKL. The CDR3: CASSQVAYEGLQQPQHF. The CDR3 coding sequence is TGCGCCAGCAGCCAAGTAGCCTACGAGGGCCTACAACAGCCCCAGCATTTT.

The rearrangement uses TRBV6-6 and TRBJ2-7, with no clear D. Germline V gives CDR1 MNHNY, CDR2 SVGAGI (reference sequence). The CDR3 is 16 amino acids. Trimming took off 4 bases at V and 2 bases at J, with 18 bases between the two ends. This CDR3 reads CASSSSPGGYPYEQYF. DNA of the CDR3: TGTGCCAGCAGTTCATCTCCCGGTGGTTACCCCTACGAGCAGTACTTC.

CDR3 residues: CASSSATGLYEQYF. CDR3 nucleotide sequence: TGCGCCAGCAGCTCCGCGACAGGCTTATACGAGCAGTACTTC. The gene calls are TRBV5-1 and TRBJ2-7; TRBD1 might be the D (6 bases). CDR1 is SGHRS, CDR2 YFSETQ, per germline. The CDR3 extends over 14 amino acids. The germline V and J ends were trimmed by 3 bases and 4 bases, with 14 bases remaining between them.

The V and J genes are TRBV9 and TRBJ2-1; possible D gene TRBD2, 6 bases. V was shortened by 4 bases and J by 2 bases, with 13 bases between the two germline ends. This CDR3 contains 15 residues. Per the germline V gene, CDR1 is SGDLS and CDR2 is YYNGEE. DNA of the CDR3: TGTGCCAGCAGCCTCGAGGCGGGACCCTACAATGAGCAGTTCTTC. Its protein is CASSLEAGPYNEQFF.

This clone appeared a single time. The rearrangement uses TRBV29-1 and TRBJ1-2; 7 bases are a match to TRBD1. Germline V gives CDR1 SQVTM, CDR2 ANQGSEA. The CDR3 runs to 13 residues. The junction had 4 bases not matched to a gene; V was cut back by 6 bases and J by 0 bases. The CDR3 loop is CSVRGQTNYGYTF. The CDR3 DNA reads TGCAGCGTGAGGGGGCAGACTAACTATGGCTACACCTTC.

The CDR3 region is CASSFEAENSPLHF. CDR3 bases: TGCGCCAGCAGCTTTGAGGCAGAGAATTCACCCCTCCACTTT. The chain carries TRBV5-1 and TRBJ1-6; D remains unclear. Germline V CDR1 and CDR2: SGHRS, YFSETQ. Between the trimmed V and J ends, which lost 2 bases and 7 bases, there was a span of 10 bases. CDR3 size: 14 residues.

J is TRBJ1-2 and V is TRBV27, with unresolved D. V lost 6 bases and J lost 2, with 10 bases in between. Germline lookup yields CDR1 MNHEY and CDR2 SMNVEV (reference sequence). This CDR3 spans 13 amino acids. The CDR3 DNA sequence: TGTGCCAGCAGGCGAGGAGCCAACTATGGCTACACCTTC. Amino acid sequence: CASRRGANYGYTF.

The V call is TRBV11-3, the J call TRBJ2-7; D may be TRBD1 (6 bases). Germline V CDR1 and CDR2: SGHNT, YENEEA. This CDR3 has 15 amino acids. The V gene lost 3 bases and the J gene lost 2 bases, with 14 bases spanning the gap. The CDR3 DNA sequence: TGTGCCAGCAGCTTCGGGTCAGGGGCCACCTACGAGCAGTACTTC. It translates to CASSFGSGATYEQYF.

The chain joins TRBV4-3 to TRBJ2-1; TRBD1 matches at 10 bases. Germline lookup yields CDR1 LGHNA and CDR2 YSLEER. This CDR3 contains 15 residues. With V trimmed by 0 bases and J by 8 bases, 4 bases remained unmatched. CDR3 sequence: CASSQERTGGYEQFF. For the CDR3, the DNA is TGCGCCAGCAGCCAAGAACGGACAGGGGGGTATGAGCAGTTCTTC.

This chain links TRBV5-5 with TRBJ2-7; D may be TRBD2 (5 bases). Trimming shortened V by 4 bases and J by 7 bases, and 24 bases separated the two germline ends. Germline lookup yields CDR1 SGHKS and CDR2 YYEKEE (reference sequence). The CDR3 has 16 residues. The CDR3 sequence is CASSRAPVMGVWEQYF. CDR3 DNA: TGTGCCAGCAGCCGGGCCCCGGTGATGGGAGTGTGGGAGCAGTACTTC.